This T cell receptor (beta chain) was sequenced during a study of regulatory T cells in long-lasting Graves disease. Study conclusions and caveats: Persistent-disease Graves' patients showed less TCR diversity than new cases. Patients with persistent disease shared under 3,500 public clonotypes, outpacing the approximately 970 shared by new patients.

CDR3-region Arm-PCR and iRepertoire HTBI primers produced the TCR beta libraries. Authors' methods: Identification of gene segments yielded approximately 62 TRBV and 14 TRBJ across samples. Using its own MiXCR run on the multiplex PCR reads, TCRdb lists one record per CDR3 protein. The V and J calls were determined by TCRdb, not by the authors. The table shows about 460,000 distinct CDR3 sequences, with around 13% occurring only once. For this clonotype: Its antigen is unknown. At one end the junction does not follow the germline gene, possibly because of a read error.

The CDR3 consists of 11 residues. Germline V gene data show CDR1 as SGHNT and CDR2 as YYREEE (reference sequence). Time point specified: newly diagnosed GD, antithyroid drugs for less than 3 months. After RNA was extracted from PBMCs, the TCR library was made from it. Clinicians diagnosed Graves' disease using American Thyroid Association guidelines. These data were also reused for a study on T cells in Graves' hyperthyroidism and ophthalmopathy.

The sequencing here drew on peripheral blood mononuclear cells (PBMCs), taken at new diagnosis, from a patient treated with antithyroid drugs. The rearrangement joins TRBV5-4 to TRBJ2-3, with a tentative D call TRBD1 (6 bases). This TCR came from a woman in her forties or fifties with Graves disease. The CDR3 spells CVGQSTDTQYF. As DNA, the CDR3 is TGCGTCGGACAGAGCACAGATACGCAGTATTTT.